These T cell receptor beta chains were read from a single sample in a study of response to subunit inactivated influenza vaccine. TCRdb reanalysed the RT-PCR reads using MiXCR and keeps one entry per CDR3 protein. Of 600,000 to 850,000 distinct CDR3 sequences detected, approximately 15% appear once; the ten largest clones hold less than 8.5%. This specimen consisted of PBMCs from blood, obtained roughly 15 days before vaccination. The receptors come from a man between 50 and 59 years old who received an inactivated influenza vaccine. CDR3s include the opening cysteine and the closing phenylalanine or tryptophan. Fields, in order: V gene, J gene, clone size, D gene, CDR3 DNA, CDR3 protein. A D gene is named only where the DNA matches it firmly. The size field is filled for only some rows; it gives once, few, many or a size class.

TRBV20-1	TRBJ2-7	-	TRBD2	TGCAGTGCTAGGTGGGGACTAAAGTCCTACGAGCAGTACTTC	CSARWGLKSYEQYF
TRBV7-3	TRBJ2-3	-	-	TGTGCCAGCAGCTTAACGTGGAAGGACTCAGATACGCAGTATTTT	CASSLTWKDSDTQYF
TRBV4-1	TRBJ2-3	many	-	TGCGCCAGCAGCCAGGGGTTAACAGGGCCCAGGGATACGCAGTATTTT	CASSQGLTGPRDTQYF
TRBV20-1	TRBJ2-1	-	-	TGCAGTGCTACCGGGACGCGCAAATACAATGAGCAGTTCTTC	CSATGTRKYNEQFF
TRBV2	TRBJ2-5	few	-	TGTGCCAGCAGTGGGGTTGGCCGAAAAGAGACCCAGTACTTC	CASSGVGRKETQYF
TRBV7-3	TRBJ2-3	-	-	TGTGCCAGCAGCTTAAGAGGCTTGGTGGCAGATACGCAGTATTTT	CASSLRGLVADTQYF
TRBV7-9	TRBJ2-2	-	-	TGTGCCAGCAGCTTACGGGAGTGGAACACCGGGGAGCTGTTTTTT	CASSLREWNTGELFF
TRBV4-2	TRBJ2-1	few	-	TGTGCCAGCAGCCAAGACGGGGTCCCCTACAATGAGCAGTTCTTC	CASSQDGVPYNEQFF
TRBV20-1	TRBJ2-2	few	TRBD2	TGCAGTGCTGAGACCCAACAACCCATAGCGGGGAGCACCGGGGAGCTGTTTTTT	CSAETQQPIAGSTGELFF
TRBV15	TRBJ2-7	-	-	TGTGCCACCAGCAGAGCGAGGTCCAGGGCGACCTACGAGCAGTACTTC	CATSRARSRATYEQYF
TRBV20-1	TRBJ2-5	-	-	TGCAGTACAACCCAGGACAAAGGTTATCTGGGGACCCAGTACTTC	CSTTQDKGYLGTQYF
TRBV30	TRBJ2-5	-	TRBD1	TGTGCCTGGAGGCCCGCAGGGGGAGAGACCCAGTACTTC	CAWRPAGGETQYF
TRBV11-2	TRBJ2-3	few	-	TGTGCCAGCAGCTTAGGTCCCGGGGAGGTAGATACGCAGTATTTT	CASSLGPGEVDTQYF
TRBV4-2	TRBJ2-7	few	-	TGTGCCAGCAGCCCCGACATATTGAGCTCCTACGAGCAGTACTTC	CASSPDILSSYEQYF
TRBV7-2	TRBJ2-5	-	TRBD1	TGTGCCAGCAGCTCAATGGGACAGGGTAAAGAGACCCAGTACTTC	CASSSMGQGKETQYF
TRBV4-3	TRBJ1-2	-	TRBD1	TGCGCCAGCAGCAAGGGTATACTACAGGGGGCGGGTGGCTACACCTTC	CASSKGILQGAGGYTF
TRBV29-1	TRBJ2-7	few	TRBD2	TGCAGCGTTCCCGGACTAGCGGGGGCCTACGAGCAGTACTTC	CSVPGLAGAYEQYF
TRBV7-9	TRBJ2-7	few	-	TGTGCCAGCAGCTTAGGAGTACCACCCTCTCCCTACGAGCAGTACTTC	CASSLGVPPSPYEQYF
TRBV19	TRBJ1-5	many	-	TGTGCCAGTAGTAGACAGGACCTTAGCAATCAGCCCCAGCATTTT	CASSRQDLSNQPQHF
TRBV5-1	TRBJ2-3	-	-	TGCGCCAGCAGCTTGGATCCGGGCACAGATACGCAGTATTTT	CASSLDPGTDTQYF
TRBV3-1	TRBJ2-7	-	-	TGTGCCACGGTAGGACGGGGGTCCGAGCAGTACTTC	CATVGRGSEQYF
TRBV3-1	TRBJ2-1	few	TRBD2	TGTGCCAGCAGCCAAGCTGCGGGAGTACCCTACAATGAGCAGTTCTTC	CASSQAAGVPYNEQFF
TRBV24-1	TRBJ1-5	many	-	TGTGCCACCAGTAGGCAGGGGACCCAGCCCCAGCATTTT	CATSRQGTQPQHF
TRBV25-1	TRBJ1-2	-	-	TGTGCCAGCAGTGAGTCGGTGAACTATGGCTACACCTTC	CASSESVNYGYTF
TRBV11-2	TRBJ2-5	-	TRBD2	TGTGCCAGCAGCTTAGATGCGGGGGGCCAGTACTTC	CASSLDAGGQYF
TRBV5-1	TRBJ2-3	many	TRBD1	TGTGCCAGCAGTTTAGACAGGGCCACAGATACGCAGTATTTT	CASSLDRATDTQYF
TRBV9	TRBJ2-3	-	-	TGTGCCAGCAGCTCCTCCGGGTCAGGGCGAGATACGCAGTATTTT	CASSSSGSGRDTQYF
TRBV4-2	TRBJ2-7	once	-	TGTGCCAGCAGCCAAGAGGACAACGAGCAGTACTTC	CASSQEDNEQYF
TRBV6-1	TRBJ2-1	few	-	TGTGCCAGCAGTGATGTTTTCGGAGGGGTTCGGGAGCAGTTCTTC	CASSDVFGGVREQFF
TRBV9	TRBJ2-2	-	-	TGTGCCAGCAGCGCGGGCCGTGGAAACACCGGGGAGCTGTTTTTT	CASSAGRGNTGELFF
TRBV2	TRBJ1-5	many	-	TGTGCCAGCAGTGAAAACTTGTGGACGCGGCAGCCCCAGCATTTT	CASSENLWTRQPQHF
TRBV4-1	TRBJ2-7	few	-	TGCGCCAGCAGCCAAGAATCCGACTACGAGCAGTACTTC	CASSQESDYEQYF
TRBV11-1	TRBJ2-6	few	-	TGTGCCAGCAGCTTTTTACTGACAGTTCGGGCTGGGGCCAACGTCCTGACTTTC	CASSFLLTVRAGANVLTF
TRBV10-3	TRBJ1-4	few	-	TGTGCCATCAGTGAAACAGAGAGCCCGGGTGAAAAACTGTTTTTT	CAISETESPGEKLFF
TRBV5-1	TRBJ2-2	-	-	TGCGCCAGCAGCTTCGTGGTATCGAACACCGGGGAGCTGTTTTTT	CASSFVVSNTGELFF
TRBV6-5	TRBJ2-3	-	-	TGTGCCAGCAGTTACCGCAGGAGCACAGATACGCAGTATTTT	CASSYRRSTDTQYF
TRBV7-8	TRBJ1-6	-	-	TGTGCCAGCAGCCCAGATGTCAGGGGCCTTGCTCGGATTAATTCACCCCTCCACTTT	CASSPDVRGLARINSPLHF
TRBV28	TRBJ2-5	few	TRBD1	TGTGCCAGCAGTTCAACCACCGGGACAGGGGGGGAGACCCAGTACTTC	CASSSTTGTGGETQYF
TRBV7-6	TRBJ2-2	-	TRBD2	TGTGCCAGCAGCTTAGGGCTAGCGGGGGGGCCCGCGAACACCGGGGAGCTGTTTTTT	CASSLGLAGGPANTGELFF
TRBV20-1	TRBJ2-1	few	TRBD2	TGCAGTGCTATTGGACTAGCGGGAGGAAATGAGCAGTTCTTC	CSAIGLAGGNEQFF
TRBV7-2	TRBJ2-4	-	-	TGTGCCAGCAGCTACCGAGGGGTCAAAAACATTCAGTACTTC	CASSYRGVKNIQYF
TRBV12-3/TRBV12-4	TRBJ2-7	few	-	TGTGCCAGCAGTTTCCTCCACTCCTACGAGCAGTACTTC	CASSFLHSYEQYF
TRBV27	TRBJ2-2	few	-	TGTGCCAGCAGTAACGGACCCCTTGAGGAGCTGTTTTTT	CASSNGPLEELFF
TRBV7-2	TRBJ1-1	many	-	TGTGCCAGCAGCCCCTTCGGACAGTACACTGAAGCTTTCTTT	CASSPFGQYTEAFF
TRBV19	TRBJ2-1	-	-	TGTGCCAGTAGTACCCGGGACTACAATGAGCAGTTCTTC	CASSTRDYNEQFF
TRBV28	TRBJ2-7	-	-	TGTGCCAGCAGCTTCCAGGGGAGAAACGAGCAGTACTTC	CASSFQGRNEQYF
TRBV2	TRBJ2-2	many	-	TGTGCCAGCAGGTCAGGGGATAAGGGGGAGCTGTTTTTT	CASRSGDKGELFF
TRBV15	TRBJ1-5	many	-	TGTGCCACCAGCAGAGGAGGTCAGCCCCAGCATTTT	CATSRGGQPQHF
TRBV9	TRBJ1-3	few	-	TGTGCCAGCGGGGGGGATCGAACTGGAAACACCATATATTTT	CASGGDRTGNTIYF
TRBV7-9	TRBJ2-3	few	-	TGTGCCAGCAGCCCGGGACGGCGCGTTATACTCACAGATACGCAGTATTTT	CASSPGRRVILTDTQYF
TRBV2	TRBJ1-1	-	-	TGTGCCAGCAGGACAGCTCCGAACACTGAAGCTTTCTTT	CASRTAPNTEAFF
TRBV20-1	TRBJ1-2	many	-	TGCAGTGCTGGAGGGGGGACCTCGAATTTTGGCTACACCTTC	CSAGGGTSNFGYTF
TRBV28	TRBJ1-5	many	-	TGTGCCAGCAGTTTGACAGCCAATCAGCCCCAGCATTTT	CASSLTANQPQHF